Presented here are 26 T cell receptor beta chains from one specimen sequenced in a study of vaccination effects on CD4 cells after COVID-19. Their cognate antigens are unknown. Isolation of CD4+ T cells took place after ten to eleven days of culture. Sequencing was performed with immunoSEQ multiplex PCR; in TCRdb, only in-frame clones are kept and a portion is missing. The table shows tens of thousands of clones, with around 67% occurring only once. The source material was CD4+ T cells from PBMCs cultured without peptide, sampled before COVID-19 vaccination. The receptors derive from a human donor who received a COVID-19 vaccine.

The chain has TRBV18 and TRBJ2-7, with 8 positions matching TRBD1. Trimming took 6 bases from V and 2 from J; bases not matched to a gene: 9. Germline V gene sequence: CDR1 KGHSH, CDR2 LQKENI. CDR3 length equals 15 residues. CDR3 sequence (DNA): TGTGCCAGCTCCCGTCGGACAGGGAGAACCTACGAGCAGTACTTC. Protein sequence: CASSRRTGRTYEQYF.

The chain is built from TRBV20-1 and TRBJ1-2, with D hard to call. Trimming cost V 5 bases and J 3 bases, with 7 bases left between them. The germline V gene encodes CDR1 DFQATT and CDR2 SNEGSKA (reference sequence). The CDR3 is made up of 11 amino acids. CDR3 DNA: TGCAGTGCTCGGACGGACTATGGCTACACCTTC. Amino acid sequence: CSARTDYGYTF.

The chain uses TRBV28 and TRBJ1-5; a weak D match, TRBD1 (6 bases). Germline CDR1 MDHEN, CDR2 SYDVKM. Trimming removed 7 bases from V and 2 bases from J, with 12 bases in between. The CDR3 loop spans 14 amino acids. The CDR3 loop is CASTGPGGNQPQHF. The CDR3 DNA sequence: TGTGCCAGCACGGGCCCAGGGGGCAATCAGCCCCAGCATTTT.

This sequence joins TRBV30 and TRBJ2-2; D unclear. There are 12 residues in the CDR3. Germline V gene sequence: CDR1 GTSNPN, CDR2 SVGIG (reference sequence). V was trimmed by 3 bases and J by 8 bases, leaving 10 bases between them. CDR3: CAWRLLGGELFF. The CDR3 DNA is TGTGCCTGGAGGCTGCTAGGGGGGGAGCTGTTTTTT.

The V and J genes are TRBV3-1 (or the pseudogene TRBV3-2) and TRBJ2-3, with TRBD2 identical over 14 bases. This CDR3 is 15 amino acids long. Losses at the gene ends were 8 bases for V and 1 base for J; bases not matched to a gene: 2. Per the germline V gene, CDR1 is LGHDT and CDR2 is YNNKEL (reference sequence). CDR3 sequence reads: CASGGLAGGTDTQYF. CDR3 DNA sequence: TGTGCCAGCGGGGGACTAGCGGGGGGCACAGATACGCAGTATTTT.

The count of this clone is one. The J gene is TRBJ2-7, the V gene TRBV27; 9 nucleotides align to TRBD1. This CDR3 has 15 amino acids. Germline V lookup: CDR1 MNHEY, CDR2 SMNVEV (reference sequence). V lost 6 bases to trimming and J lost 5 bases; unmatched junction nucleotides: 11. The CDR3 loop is CASRGGTGSGHEQYF. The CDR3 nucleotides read TGTGCCAGCAGGGGGGGGACAGGGAGCGGCCACGAGCAGTACTTC.

The CDR3 here is CASSQVGGSGGETQYF. CDR3 nucleotide sequence: TGTGCCAGCAGCCAAGTCGGCGGTAGCGGAGGGGAGACCCAGTACTTC. The rearrangement joins TRBV3-1 (or the pseudogene TRBV3-2) to TRBJ2-5; tentative D call: TRBD2 (6 bases). This CDR3 is 16 amino acids long. The germline V gene encodes CDR1 LGHDT and CDR2 YNNKEL (reference sequence). V was trimmed by 1 base and J by 5 bases, leaving 17 bases between them.

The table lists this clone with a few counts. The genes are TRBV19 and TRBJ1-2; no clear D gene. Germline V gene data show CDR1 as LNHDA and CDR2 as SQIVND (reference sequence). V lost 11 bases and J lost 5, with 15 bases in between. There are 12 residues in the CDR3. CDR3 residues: CASKGQAYGYTF. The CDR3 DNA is TGTGCCTCCAAGGGCCAGGCTTATGGCTACACCTTC.

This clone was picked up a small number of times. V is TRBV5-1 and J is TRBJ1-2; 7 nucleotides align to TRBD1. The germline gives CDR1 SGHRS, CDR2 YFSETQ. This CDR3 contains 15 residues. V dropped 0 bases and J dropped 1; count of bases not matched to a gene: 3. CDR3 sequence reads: CASSLDGTVNYGYTF. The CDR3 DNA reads TGCGCCAGCAGCTTGGATGGGACAGTTAACTATGGCTACACCTTC.

CDR3 sequence (DNA): TGTGCCAGCACCTCAGCAGCAGGGAGCTCCTATAATTCACCCCTCCACTTT. Translation: CASTSAAGSSYNSPLHF. V and J are TRBV27 and TRBJ1-6, with D possibly being TRBD1 (5 bases). With 7 bases removed from V and 0 bases from J, the gap between germline ends came to 16 bases. Looked up from germline, CDR1 is MNHEY and CDR2 is SMNVEV (reference sequence). This CDR3 is built from 17 residues.

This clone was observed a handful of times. CDR3 protein: CASPGTDSDTQYF. The CDR3 DNA reads as TGTGCCAGTCCCGGGACAGACTCAGATACGCAGTATTTT. The gene calls are TRBV2 and TRBJ2-3; 7 nucleotides agree with TRBD1. The CDR3 extends over 13 amino acids. The germline gives CDR1 SNHLY, CDR2 FYNNEI. Germline trimming cut 9 bases from V and 4 bases from J; bases unmatched to any gene: 7.

The CDR3, as DNA: TGTGCCAGCAGTTCTCAGGATTACATTCAGTACTTC. Translating it yields CASSSQDYIQYF. The chain joins TRBV28 to TRBJ2-4; D call uncertain. CDR3 size: 12 residues. V was shortened by 4 bases and J by 8 bases, with 9 bases between the two germline ends. The germline CDR1 and CDR2 sequences are MDHEN and SYDVKM.

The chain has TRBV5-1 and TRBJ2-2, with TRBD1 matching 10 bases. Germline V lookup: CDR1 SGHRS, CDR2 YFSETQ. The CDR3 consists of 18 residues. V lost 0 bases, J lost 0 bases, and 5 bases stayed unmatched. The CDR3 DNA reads TGCGCCAGCAGCTTGGAGCGGACAGGGGGTTCGAACACCGGGGAGCTGTTTTTT. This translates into CASSLERTGGSNTGELFF.

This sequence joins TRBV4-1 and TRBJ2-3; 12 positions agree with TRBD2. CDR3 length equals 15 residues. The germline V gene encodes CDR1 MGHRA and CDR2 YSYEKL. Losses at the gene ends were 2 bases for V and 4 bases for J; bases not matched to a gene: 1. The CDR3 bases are TGCGCCAGCAGCCAAAGACTAGCGGGGGCAGATACGCAGTATTTT. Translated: CASSQRLAGADTQYF.

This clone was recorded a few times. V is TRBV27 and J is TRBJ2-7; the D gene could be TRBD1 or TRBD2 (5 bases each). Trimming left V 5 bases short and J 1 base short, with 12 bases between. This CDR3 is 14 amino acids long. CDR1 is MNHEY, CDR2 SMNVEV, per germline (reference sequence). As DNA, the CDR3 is TGTGCCAGCAGTCTCCGGGACGGTTCCTACGAGCAGTACTTC. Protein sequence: CASSLRDGSYEQYF.

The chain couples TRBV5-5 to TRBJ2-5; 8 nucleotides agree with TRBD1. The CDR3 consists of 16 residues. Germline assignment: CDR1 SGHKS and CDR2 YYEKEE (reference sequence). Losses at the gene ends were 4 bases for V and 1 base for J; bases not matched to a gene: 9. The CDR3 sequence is CASSPLRGQLQETQYF. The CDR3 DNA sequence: TGTGCCAGCAGCCCCCTCAGGGGGCAGCTCCAAGAGACCCAGTACTTC.

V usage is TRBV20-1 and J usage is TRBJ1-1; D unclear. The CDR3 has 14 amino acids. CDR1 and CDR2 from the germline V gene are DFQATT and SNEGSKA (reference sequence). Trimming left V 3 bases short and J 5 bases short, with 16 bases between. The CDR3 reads CSASGYPGVTEAFF. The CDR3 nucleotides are TGCAGTGCTAGTGGGTACCCCGGAGTAACTGAAGCTTTCTTT.

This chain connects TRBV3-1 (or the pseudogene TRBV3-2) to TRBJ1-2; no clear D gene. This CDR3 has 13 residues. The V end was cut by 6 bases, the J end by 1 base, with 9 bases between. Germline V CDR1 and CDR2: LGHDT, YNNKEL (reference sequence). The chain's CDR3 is CASSQKVNYGYTF. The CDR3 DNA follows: TGTGCCAGCAGTCAAAAAGTTAACTATGGCTACACCTTC.

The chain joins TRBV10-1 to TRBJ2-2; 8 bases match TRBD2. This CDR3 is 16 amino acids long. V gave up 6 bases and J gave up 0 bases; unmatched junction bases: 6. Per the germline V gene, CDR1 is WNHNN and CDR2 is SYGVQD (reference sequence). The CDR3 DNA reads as TGCGCCAGCAGCCGCGGACTAGCTACGAACACCGGGGAGCTGTTTTTT. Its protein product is CASSRGLATNTGELFF.

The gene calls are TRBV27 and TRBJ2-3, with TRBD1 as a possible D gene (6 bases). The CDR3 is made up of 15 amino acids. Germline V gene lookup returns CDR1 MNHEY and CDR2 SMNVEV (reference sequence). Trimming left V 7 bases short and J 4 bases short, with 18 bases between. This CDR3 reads CASNPQGTSADTQYF. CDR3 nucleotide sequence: TGTGCCAGCAACCCACAGGGAACATCCGCAGATACGCAGTATTTT.

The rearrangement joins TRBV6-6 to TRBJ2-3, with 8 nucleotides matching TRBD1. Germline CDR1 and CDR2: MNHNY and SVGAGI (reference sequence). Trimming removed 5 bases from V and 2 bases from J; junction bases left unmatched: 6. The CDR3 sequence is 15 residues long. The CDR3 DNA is TGTGCCAGCAGTCTCGGACAGGGAGTCACAGATACGCAGTATTTT. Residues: CASSLGQGVTDTQYF.

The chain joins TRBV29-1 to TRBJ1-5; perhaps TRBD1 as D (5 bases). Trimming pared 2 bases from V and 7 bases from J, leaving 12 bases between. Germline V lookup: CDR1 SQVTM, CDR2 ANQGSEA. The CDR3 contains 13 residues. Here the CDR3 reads CSVETGAGQPQHF. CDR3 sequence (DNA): TGCAGCGTTGAAACAGGAGCAGGGCAGCCCCAGCATTTT.

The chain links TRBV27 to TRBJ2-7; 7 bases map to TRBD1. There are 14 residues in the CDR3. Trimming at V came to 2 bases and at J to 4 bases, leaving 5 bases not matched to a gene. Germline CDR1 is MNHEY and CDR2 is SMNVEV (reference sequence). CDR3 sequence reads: CASSLRGPVYEQYF. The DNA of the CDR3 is TGTGCCAGCAGTTTAAGGGGGCCCGTGTACGAGCAGTACTTC.

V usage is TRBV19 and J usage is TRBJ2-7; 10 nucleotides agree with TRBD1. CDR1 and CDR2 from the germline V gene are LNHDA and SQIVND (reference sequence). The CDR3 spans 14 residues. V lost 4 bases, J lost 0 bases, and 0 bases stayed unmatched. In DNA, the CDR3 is TGTGCCAGTAGTAGGACAGGGGGCTCCTACGAGCAGTACTTC. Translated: CASSRTGGSYEQYF.

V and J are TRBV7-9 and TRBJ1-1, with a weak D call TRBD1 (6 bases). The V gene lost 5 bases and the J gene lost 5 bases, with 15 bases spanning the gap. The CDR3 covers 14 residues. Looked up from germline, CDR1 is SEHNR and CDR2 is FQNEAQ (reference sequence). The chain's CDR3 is CASSNRTGFTEAFF. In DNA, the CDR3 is TGTGCCAGCAGCAACCGAACAGGGTTTACTGAAGCTTTCTTT.

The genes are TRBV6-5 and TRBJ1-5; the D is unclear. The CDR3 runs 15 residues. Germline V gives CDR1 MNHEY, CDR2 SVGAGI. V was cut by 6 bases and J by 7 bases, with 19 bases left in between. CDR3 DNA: TGTGCCAGCAGCCGTGGGCCCCAAGGAGGGCAGCCCCAGCATTTT. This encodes CASSRGPQGGQPQHF.